This T cell receptor (beta chain) was recorded in a study of blood T cell repertoires in COVID-19. Turning to this clone: The junction does not match germline at one end; this may be a read error.

Per the original data handling: Amplification of reference gene primers provided the estimated nucleated cell counts. Method: immunoSEQ multiplex PCR; TCRdb's copy keeps in-frame clones and lacks some. V and J calls and clone size follow that table, whereas D and trimming were derived from the DNA. This table has roughly 500,000 clones, about 88% appearing once. The CDR3 totals 9 residues. The germline V gene has CDR1 LNHDA and CDR2 SQIVND (reference sequence). Sample: peripheral blood. The receptor comes from a man younger than 30 with COVID-19, enrolled during active disease. The V and J genes are TRBV19 and TRBJ1-4, with TRBD1 matching over 7 bases. CDR3 residues: CASESTGNF. The CDR3 coding sequence is TGTGCCAGTGAATCGACAGGGAATTTT.